The 29 T cell receptor beta chains below all came from one sample that was sequenced in a study of shared clonotypes between healthy human individuals (dated by TCRdb to between 2020 and 2021). Libraries were prepared through the immunoSEQ multiplex PCR assay. Here the immuneACCESS table is served through TCRdb, limited to in-frame sequences with V and J called. Missing clones are a known gap in these copies; in checked studies unresolved V genes cover under half, and the rest lacks a known reason. The sample yields 2.3 million or so clones; 90% to 95% were counted once. The ten largest clones represent 0.3% to 0.4% of the sample. The sample consisted of naive CD4+ T cells from PBMCs. The cell subset or site label corresponds to: CD45RA+ positively selected. The receptors originated from a man younger than 35 in good health. Some clones in this sample may be carry-over from other donors' samples.

The genes are TRBV27 and TRBJ1-1; tentative D call: TRBD1 (6 bases). CDR3 length: 14 amino acids. Trimming stripped 2 bases from V and 5 bases from J, with 12 bases between. The germline V gene encodes CDR1 MNHEY and CDR2 SMNVEV (reference sequence). The CDR3 DNA is TGTGCCAGCAGTTTAAGCGGGGGGCAGACTGAAGCTTTCTTT. Translation gives CASSLSGGQTEAFF.

The V and J genes are TRBV7-9 and TRBJ1-6; D is perhaps TRBD1 (5 bases). The CDR3 totals 14 residues. Germline V CDR1 and CDR2: SEHNR, FQNEAQ (reference sequence). The V end was cut by 0 bases, the J end by 7 bases, with 7 bases between. The CDR3, as DNA: TGTGCCAGCAGCTTAGCACAGGAGAATTCACCCCTCCACTTT. Translating gives CASSLAQENSPLHF.

The V and J genes are TRBV7-2 and TRBJ1-2, with TRBD1 matching 10 bases. The CDR3 contains 18 residues. The J segment lost 0 bases and the V segment lost 3 bases, leaving 10 bases of the junction unmatched. Germline CDR1 and CDR2: SGHTA and FQGNSA. The DNA of the CDR3 is TGTGCCAGCAGCTTCTCACGGGACAGGGGACCTACTAACTATGGCTACACCTTC. Its translation is CASSFSRDRGPTNYGYTF.

This clone was observed once. This chain links TRBV7-3 with TRBJ1-2, with TRBD1 identical over 9 bases. In germline, CDR1 is SGHTA, CDR2 FQGTGA. J was trimmed by 6 bases and V by 5 bases; bases with no gene match: 4. The CDR3 extends over 13 amino acids. Here the CDR3 DNA reads TGTGCCAGCAGCCCGACAGGGGGGGATGGCTACACCTTC. Protein: CASSPTGGDGYTF.

J is TRBJ2-7 and V is TRBV5-6; D gene ambiguous. V lost 4 bases and J 1 base, leaving 12 bases between the germline ends. The CDR3 covers 14 residues. Germline CDR1 reads SGHDT; CDR2 reads YYEEEE. In DNA, the CDR3 is TGTGCCAGCAGCGGCCGGATGGGGTCCTACGAGCAGTACTTC. As protein: CASSGRMGSYEQYF.

This clone was detected once. The rearrangement uses TRBV5-1 and TRBJ1-1, with D possibly TRBD1 on 5 matching bases. The CDR3 loop spans 13 amino acids. CDR1 is SGHRS and CDR2 is YFSETQ in the germline V gene. Trimming pared 4 bases from V and 6 bases from J, leaving 13 bases between. The CDR3 nucleotides are TGCGCCAGCAGCCCGGGACTTCCCGCTGAAGCTTTCTTT. Its translation: CASSPGLPAEAFF.

This clone has just one count. This sequence joins TRBV6-5 and TRBJ2-7, with a weak D call TRBD1 (5 bases). The V gene lost 5 bases and the J gene lost 6 bases, with 20 bases spanning the gap. The CDR3 spans 15 residues. Germline CDR1 reads MNHEY; CDR2 reads SVGAGI. CDR3 loop: CASSKSQGMVSEQYF. The CDR3 DNA is TGTGCCAGCAGTAAAAGCCAGGGTATGGTCTCCGAGCAGTACTTC.

The genes are TRBV11-2 and TRBJ2-3; the D gene is possibly TRBD1 (6 bases). The CDR3 covers 15 residues. The germline gives CDR1 SGHAT, CDR2 FQNNGV. The ends were cut back, 5 bases at V and 1 base at J, with 13 bases in the middle. As DNA, the CDR3 is TGTGCCAGCAGCCGGAGACAGGATCGCACAGATACGCAGTATTTT. Translation gives CASSRRQDRTDTQYF.

This chain uses TRBV28 with TRBJ2-4, with TRBD1 matching 8 bases. The CDR3 runs 18 residues. J was trimmed by 0 bases and V by 2 bases; bases with no gene match: 9. Per the germline V gene, CDR1 is MDHEN and CDR2 is SYDVKM. The DNA of the CDR3 is TGTGCCAGCAGTTTAACGCAGGGGGCGCCCGTAGCCAAAAACATTCAGTACTTC. This sequence encodes CASSLTQGAPVAKNIQYF. The full variable domain, in which reference TRBV28 and TRBJ2-4 provide the parts outside the CDR3, is DVKVTQSSRYLVKRTGEKVFLECVQDMDHENMFWYRQDPGLGLRLIYFSYDVKMKEKGDIPEGYSVSREKKERFSLILESASTNQTSMYLCASSLTQGAPVAKNIQYFGAGTRLSVL.

The rearrangement joins TRBV11-2 to TRBJ1-4; TRBD1 agrees at 11 bases. Losses at the gene ends were 8 bases for V and 4 bases for J; bases not matched to a gene: 6. CDR3 size: 15 residues. Germline CDR1 SGHAT, CDR2 FQNNGV. The CDR3 region is CASRRGQGGNEKLFF. CDR3 DNA sequence: TGTGCCAGCCGGCGGGGACAGGGGGGTAATGAAAAACTGTTTTTT.

This sequence joins TRBV7-6 and TRBJ2-7; either TRBD1 or TRBD2 may fit D (5 bases each). CDR3 size: 14 residues. With 0 bases removed from V and 6 bases from J, the gap between germline ends came to 12 bases. Per the germline V gene, CDR1 is SGHVS and CDR2 is FNYEAQ. The CDR3: CASSLAGRDAEQYF. The DNA of the CDR3 is TGTGCCAGCAGCTTAGCGGGCAGGGACGCCGAGCAGTACTTC.

The CDR3 loop is CASSVVHSQNTEAFF. As DNA, the CDR3 is TGTGCCAGCAGCGTAGTTCACAGTCAGAACACTGAAGCTTTCTTT. The rearrangement links TRBV9 to TRBJ1-1; D unresolved. This CDR3 is built from 15 residues. The germline V gene has CDR1 SGDLS and CDR2 YYNGEE. V gave up 0 bases and J gave up 1 base, with 10 bases separating them.

This rearrangement joins TRBV6-9 to TRBJ2-5; 8 bases are shared with TRBD1. The CDR3 totals 17 residues. The germline V gene has CDR1 MNHGY and CDR2 SVAAGI. Trimming took 5 bases from V and 2 from J; bases not matched to a gene: 13. CDR3 bases: TGTGCCAGCAGTACACCGCTGACAGGGGTGGCACAAGAGACCCAGTACTTC. This gives the protein CASSTPLTGVAQETQYF.

The chain links TRBV15 to TRBJ2-7; D uncertain. The CDR3 has 13 amino acids. Trimming left V 0 bases short and J 4 bases short, with 7 bases between. Germline V CDR1 and CDR2: LNHNV, YYDKDF (reference sequence). CDR3 loop: CATSREAFYEQYF. CDR3 coding DNA: TGTGCCACCAGCAGAGAGGCCTTTTACGAGCAGTACTTC.

This rearrangement joins TRBV30 to TRBJ1-1; 8 positions agree with TRBD1. Germline CDR1 reads GTSNPN; CDR2 reads SVGIG (reference sequence). The CDR3 consists of 11 residues. The V segment lost 4 bases and the J segment 11 bases; nucleotides outside the gene matches: 6. The chain's CDR3 is CAWTQGAQAFF. The CDR3 region has the DNA TGTGCCTGGACTCAGGGGGCGCAGGCTTTCTTT.

CDR3 loop: CASSVNRRNYGYTF. CDR3 in DNA: TGTGCCAGCAGCGTGAATCGAAGAAACTATGGCTACACCTTC. The chain employs TRBV6-5 and TRBJ1-2; no clear D gene. The CDR3 has 14 residues. In germline, CDR1 is MNHEY, CDR2 SVGAGI. Trimming removed 6 bases from V and 2 bases from J, with 13 bases in between.

The rearrangement links TRBV9 to TRBJ2-1; D possibly corresponds to TRBD2 (6 bases). The germline V and J ends were trimmed by 3 bases and 10 bases, with 14 bases remaining between them. The CDR3 totals 13 residues. Germline lookup yields CDR1 SGDLS and CDR2 YYNGEE. In nucleotides, the CDR3 is TGTGCCAGCAGCGGGCAACTAGCTAGGGAGCAGTTCTTC. Translation gives CASSGQLAREQFF.

This clone was seen just once. The rearrangement joins TRBV2 to TRBJ2-2, with 7 bases that match TRBD1. The CDR3 has 14 amino acids. V dropped 3 bases and J dropped 6; count of bases not matched to a gene: 4. Germline V CDR1 and CDR2: SNHLY, FYNNEI. The CDR3, as DNA: TGTGCCAGCAGTGACCGGACAGGACCCGGGGAGCTGTTTTTT. The encoded protein is CASSDRTGPGELFF.

The V and J genes are TRBV18 and TRBJ2-1; no firm D call. The CDR3 loop spans 15 amino acids. In germline, CDR1 is KGHSH, CDR2 LQKENI. Trimming pared 1 base from V and 0 bases from J, leaving 7 bases between. The CDR3 bases are TGTGCCAGCTCACCACTTAGGGACTCCTACAATGAGCAGTTCTTC. Residues: CASSPLRDSYNEQFF.

To note about this clone: Other DNA sequences in the same sample also yield this CDR3. The V gene is TRBV5-1, the J gene TRBJ1-1, with D possibly being TRBD1 (6 bases). This CDR3 has 14 residues. Germline CDR1 is SGHRS and CDR2 is YFSETQ. V was clipped by 0 bases and J by 3 bases, with 9 bases between them. The CDR3, as DNA: TGCGCCAGCAGCTTGGAGGGGGGCTACACTGAAGCTTTCTTT. It translates to CASSLEGGYTEAFF.

The V call is TRBV5-1, the J call TRBJ2-1, with unresolved D. The length of the CDR3 is 12 residues. V was shortened by 3 bases and J by 6 bases, with 7 bases between the two germline ends. CDR1 is SGHRS and CDR2 is YFSETQ in the germline V gene. The CDR3 loop reads CASSWLGNEQFF. CDR3 sequence (DNA): TGCGCCAGCAGCTGGCTGGGCAATGAGCAGTTCTTC.

The chain is built from TRBV19 and TRBJ1-3; perhaps TRBD1 as D (6 bases). Germline CDR1 is LNHDA and CDR2 is SQIVND (reference sequence). Trimming took 4 bases from V and 0 from J, leaving 10 bases between them. This CDR3 contains 15 residues. The CDR3 DNA reads as TGTGCCAGTAGTACGCGACAGGTCTCTGGAAACACCATATATTTT. Translation: CASSTRQVSGNTIYF.

Concerning this clone: The sample holds other DNA sequences that translate to the same CDR3. The chain uses TRBV5-1 and TRBJ2-7, with 7 bases aligning to TRBD1. CDR1 and CDR2 from the germline V gene are SGHRS and YFSETQ. J lost 3 bases, V lost 0 bases, and 3 bases had no gene match. The CDR3 runs to 14 residues. The CDR3 DNA follows: TGCGCCAGCAGCTTGGTTGCAGGGGGCTACGAGCAGTACTTC. It is translated as CASSLVAGGYEQYF.

The chain carries TRBV29-1 and TRBJ1-1; D call uncertain. Germline V gene lookup returns CDR1 SQVTM and CDR2 ANQGSEA. V shed 1 base and J shed 7 bases, with 10 bases lying between them. This CDR3 region has 12 residues. In DNA form, the CDR3 reads TGCAGCGTTGAAGGGCAGTCAATTGAAGCTTTCTTT. It specifies CSVEGQSIEAFF.

The chain employs TRBV7-9 and TRBJ1-1; TRBD1 might be the D (6 bases). V was shortened by 6 bases and J by 3 bases, with 14 bases between the two germline ends. The germline V gene encodes CDR1 SEHNR and CDR2 FQNEAQ (reference sequence). This CDR3 has 14 amino acids. The CDR3 is CASRPIQGYTEAFF. For the CDR3, the DNA is TGTGCCAGCAGACCTATACAGGGATACACTGAAGCTTTCTTT.

A remark on this clone: Other DNA sequences in this specimen translate into the identical CDR3. The genes are TRBV7-9 and TRBJ2-3, with D maybe TRBD1 (6 bases). Trimming removed 5 bases from V and 4 bases from J, with 16 bases in between. Germline CDR1 SEHNR, CDR2 FQNEAQ (reference sequence). The CDR3 contains 15 residues. The CDR3 DNA follows: TGTGCCAGCAGCCTAGGGGGTCGTAGAGCAGATACGCAGTATTTT. Translated: CASSLGGRRADTQYF.

On this clone itself: At the DNA level, this CDR3 is encoded by other sequences in the same sample as well. The rearrangement uses TRBV18 and TRBJ2-3; 7 nucleotides match TRBD1. Germline lookup yields CDR1 KGHSH and CDR2 LQKENI. The trim removed 2 bases at V and 6 bases at J, leaving 2 bases unmatched. The CDR3 extends over 13 amino acids. The CDR3 nucleotides are TGTGCCAGCTCACCAAACAGGGGCGATACGCAGTATTTT. Protein: CASSPNRGDTQYF.

The chain links TRBV5-4 to TRBJ2-6; weak D call: TRBD1 (8 bases). The V end was cut by 3 bases, the J end by 3 bases, with 19 bases between. This CDR3 region has 18 residues. The germline V gene has CDR1 SGHNT and CDR2 YYREEE (reference sequence). CDR3 loop: CASSSGQGGFIGANVLTF. For the CDR3, the DNA is TGTGCCAGCAGCTCCGGACAGGGAGGGTTTATTGGGGCCAACGTCCTGACTTTC.

The chain combines TRBV28 with TRBJ2-3; 7 positions agree with TRBD2. The germline gives CDR1 MDHEN, CDR2 SYDVKM. V was pared by 6 bases and J by 0 bases, with 15 bases of the junction left unmatched. The CDR3 is made up of 18 amino acids. The CDR3 sequence is CASSLDRASGSSTDTQYF. The DNA of the CDR3 is TGTGCCAGCAGCTTAGATCGGGCTAGCGGAAGTAGCACAGATACGCAGTATTTT.